This T cell receptor (beta chain) was retrieved from a study of graft-versus-host responses after intestinal transplantation. Turning to the study itself: Recipients across the board were started on anti-thymocyte globulin induction, then kept on tacrolimus and steroids for roughly 3 years.

Produced via immunoSEQ multiplex PCR; TCRdb's table is partial and in-frame only. Here the sample spans 96,000 or so clones, 90% to 95% being singletons. CDR3 size: 16 residues. Germline trimming cut 4 bases from V and 2 bases from J; bases unmatched to any gene: 7. Germline V lookup: CDR1 KGHSH, CDR2 LQKENI. This clone was recorded once. Antigen: not known. Study-level results: Among circulating GvH clones, peak levels were associated with early post-transplant declines in HvG clones. The marrow of recipients harbored GvH clones, and ileum or blood showed some of them first.

The sample in question was unstimulated CD4+ T cells sorted from spleen or lymph node cells, obtained before intestinal transplant. The clonotype originates from a human donor who received an intestinal transplant. The J gene is TRBJ2-3, the V gene TRBV18; 9 bases align to TRBD2. The CDR3 sequence is CASSRSSGALTDTQYF. The CDR3 DNA sequence: TGTGCCAGCTCACGCTCTAGCGGGGCTCTCACAGATACGCAGTATTTT.